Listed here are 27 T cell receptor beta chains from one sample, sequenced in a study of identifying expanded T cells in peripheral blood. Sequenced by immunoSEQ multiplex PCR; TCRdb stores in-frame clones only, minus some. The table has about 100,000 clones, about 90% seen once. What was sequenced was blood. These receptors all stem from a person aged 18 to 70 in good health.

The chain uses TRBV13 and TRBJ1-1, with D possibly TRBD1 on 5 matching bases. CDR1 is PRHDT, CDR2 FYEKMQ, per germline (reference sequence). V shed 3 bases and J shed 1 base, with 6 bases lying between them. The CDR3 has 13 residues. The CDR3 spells CASSLDTNTEAFF. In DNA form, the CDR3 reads TGTGCCAGCAGCTTGGACACGAACACTGAAGCTTTCTTT.

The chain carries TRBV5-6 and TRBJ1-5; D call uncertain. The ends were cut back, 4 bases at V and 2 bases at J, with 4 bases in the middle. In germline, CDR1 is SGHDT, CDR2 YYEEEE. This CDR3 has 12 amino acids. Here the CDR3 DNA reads TGTGCCAGCAGCAGTCGCAATCAGCCCCAGCATTTT. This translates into CASSSRNQPQHF.

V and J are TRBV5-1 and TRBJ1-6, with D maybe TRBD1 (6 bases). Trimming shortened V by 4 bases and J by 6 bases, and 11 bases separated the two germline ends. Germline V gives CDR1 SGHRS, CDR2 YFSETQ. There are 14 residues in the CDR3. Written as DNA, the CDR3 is TGCGCCAGCAGCACGACAGGCGGTAATTCACCCCTCCACTTT. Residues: CASSTTGGNSPLHF.

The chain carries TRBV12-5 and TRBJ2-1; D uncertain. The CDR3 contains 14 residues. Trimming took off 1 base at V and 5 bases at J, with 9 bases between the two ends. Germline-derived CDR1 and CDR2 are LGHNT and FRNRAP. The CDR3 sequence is CASGLGRGDNEQFF. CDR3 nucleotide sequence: TGTGCTAGTGGTTTGGGTCGTGGGGACAATGAGCAGTTCTTC.

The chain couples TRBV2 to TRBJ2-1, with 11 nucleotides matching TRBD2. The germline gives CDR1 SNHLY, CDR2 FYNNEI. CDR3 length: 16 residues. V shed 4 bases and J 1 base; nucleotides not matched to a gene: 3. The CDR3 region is CASSGSGGGSYNEQFF. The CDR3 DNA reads TGTGCCAGCAGTGGTAGCGGGGGGGGTTCCTACAATGAGCAGTTCTTC.

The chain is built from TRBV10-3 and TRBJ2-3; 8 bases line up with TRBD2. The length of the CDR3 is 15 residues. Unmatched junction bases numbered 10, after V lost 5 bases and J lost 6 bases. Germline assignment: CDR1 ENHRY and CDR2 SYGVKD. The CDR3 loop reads CAISYLAGPTDTQYF. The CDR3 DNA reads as TGTGCCATCAGTTATTTAGCGGGGCCAACGGATACGCAGTATTTT.

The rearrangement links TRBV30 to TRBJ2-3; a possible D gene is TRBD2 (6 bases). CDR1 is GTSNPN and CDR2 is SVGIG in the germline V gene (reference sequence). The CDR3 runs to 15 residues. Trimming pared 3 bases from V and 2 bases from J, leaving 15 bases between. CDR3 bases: TGTGCCTGGAGCGATCCGGGACTCAACACAGATACGCAGTATTTT. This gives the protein CAWSDPGLNTDTQYF.

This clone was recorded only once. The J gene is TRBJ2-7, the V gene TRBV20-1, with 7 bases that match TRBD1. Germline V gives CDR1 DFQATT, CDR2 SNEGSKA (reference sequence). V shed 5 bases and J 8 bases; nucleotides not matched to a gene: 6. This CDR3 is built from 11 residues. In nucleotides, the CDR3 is TGCAGTGCTTACAGGGGCGGTAAGCAGTACTTC. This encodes CSAYRGGKQYF.

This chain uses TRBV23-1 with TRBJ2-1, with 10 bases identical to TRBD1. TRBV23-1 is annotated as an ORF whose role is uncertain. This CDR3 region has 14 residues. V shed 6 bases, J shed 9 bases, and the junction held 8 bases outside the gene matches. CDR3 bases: TGCGCCAGCAGGAGGGGACAGGGGAGGGGTGAGCAGTTCTTC. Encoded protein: CASRRGQGRGEQFF.

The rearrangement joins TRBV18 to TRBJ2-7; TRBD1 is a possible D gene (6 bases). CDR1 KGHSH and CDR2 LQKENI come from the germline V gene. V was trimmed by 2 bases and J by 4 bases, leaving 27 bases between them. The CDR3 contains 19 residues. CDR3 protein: CASSPFIFGQGLGAYEQYF. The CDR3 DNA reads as TGTGCCAGCTCACCATTTATCTTCGGTCAGGGCCTGGGGGCTTACGAGCAGTACTTC.

The CDR3 sequence: CASSARLAEVNEQFF. In nucleotides, the CDR3 is TGTGCCAGCAGCGCCCGACTAGCGGAGGTAAATGAGCAGTTCTTC. The J gene is TRBJ2-1, the V gene TRBV11-2; 9 bases fit TRBD2. The CDR3 is 15 amino acids. Germline CDR1 is SGHAT and CDR2 is FQNNGV. J lost 7 bases, V lost 5 bases, and 9 bases had no gene match.

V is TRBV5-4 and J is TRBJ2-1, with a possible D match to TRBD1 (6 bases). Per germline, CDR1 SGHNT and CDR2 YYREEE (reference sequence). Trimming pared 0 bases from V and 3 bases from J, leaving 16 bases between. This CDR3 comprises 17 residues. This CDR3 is CASSLGGPGHLYNEQFF. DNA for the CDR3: TGTGCCAGCAGCTTGGGTGGGCCGGGACATCTCTACAATGAGCAGTTCTTC.

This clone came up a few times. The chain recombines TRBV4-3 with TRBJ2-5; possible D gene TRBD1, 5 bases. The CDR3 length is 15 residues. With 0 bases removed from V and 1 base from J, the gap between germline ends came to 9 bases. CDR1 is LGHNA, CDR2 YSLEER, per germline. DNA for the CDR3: TGCGCCAGCAGCCAAGATTTCACAGGCCAAGAGACCCAGTACTTC. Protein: CASSQDFTGQETQYF.

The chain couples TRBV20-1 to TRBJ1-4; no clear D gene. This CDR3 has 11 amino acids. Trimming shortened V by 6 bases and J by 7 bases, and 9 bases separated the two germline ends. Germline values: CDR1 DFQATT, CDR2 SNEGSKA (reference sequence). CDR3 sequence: CSAPWVEKLFF. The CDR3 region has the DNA TGCAGTGCCCCCTGGGTTGAAAAACTGTTTTTT.

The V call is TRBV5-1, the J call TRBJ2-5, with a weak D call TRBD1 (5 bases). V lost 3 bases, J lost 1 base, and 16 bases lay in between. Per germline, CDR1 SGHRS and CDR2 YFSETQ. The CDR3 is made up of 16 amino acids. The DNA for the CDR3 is TGCGCCAGCAGCTCGGCCCTTTTAGGGGCCCAAGAGACCCAGTACTTC. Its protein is CASSSALLGAQETQYF.

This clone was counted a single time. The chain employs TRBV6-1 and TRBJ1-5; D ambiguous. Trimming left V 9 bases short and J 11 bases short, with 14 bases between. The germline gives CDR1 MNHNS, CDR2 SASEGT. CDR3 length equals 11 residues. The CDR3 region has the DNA TGTGCCAGTGACCACGGGAGGACCCAGCATTTT. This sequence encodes CASDHGRTQHF.

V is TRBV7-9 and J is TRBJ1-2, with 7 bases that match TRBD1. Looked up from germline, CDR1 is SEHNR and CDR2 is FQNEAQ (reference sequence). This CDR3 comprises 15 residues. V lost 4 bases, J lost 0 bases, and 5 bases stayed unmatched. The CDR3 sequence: CASSSRTGSNYGYTF. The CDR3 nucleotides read TGTGCCAGCAGCTCCCGGACAGGCTCTAACTATGGCTACACCTTC.

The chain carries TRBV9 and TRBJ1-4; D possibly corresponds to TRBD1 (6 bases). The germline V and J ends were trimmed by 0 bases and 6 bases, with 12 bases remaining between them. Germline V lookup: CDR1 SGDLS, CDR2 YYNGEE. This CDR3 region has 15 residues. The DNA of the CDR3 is TGTGCCAGCAGCGTAGCGGCAGGGGCTTATGAAAAACTGTTTTTT. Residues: CASSVAAGAYEKLFF.

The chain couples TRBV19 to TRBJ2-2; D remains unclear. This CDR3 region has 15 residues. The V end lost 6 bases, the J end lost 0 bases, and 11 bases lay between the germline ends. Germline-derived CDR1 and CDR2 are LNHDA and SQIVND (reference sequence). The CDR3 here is CASSLDEPNTGELFF. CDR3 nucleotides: TGTGCCAGTAGCCTAGATGAACCGAACACCGGGGAGCTGTTTTTT.

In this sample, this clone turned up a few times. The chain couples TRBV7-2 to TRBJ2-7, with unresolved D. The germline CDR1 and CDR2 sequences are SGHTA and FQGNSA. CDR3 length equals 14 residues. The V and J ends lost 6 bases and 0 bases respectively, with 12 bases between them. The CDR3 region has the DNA TGTGCCAGCAGTAGAGCCGTAAGCTCCTACGAGCAGTACTTC. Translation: CASSRAVSSYEQYF.

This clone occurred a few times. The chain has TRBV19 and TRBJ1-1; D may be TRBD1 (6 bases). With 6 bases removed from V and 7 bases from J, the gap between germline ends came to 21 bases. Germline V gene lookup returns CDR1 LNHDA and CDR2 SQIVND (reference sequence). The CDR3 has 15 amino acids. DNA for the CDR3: TGTGCCAGTAGCGACCCACAGGGATGGAAGAATGAAGCTTTCTTT. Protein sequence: CASSDPQGWKNEAFF.

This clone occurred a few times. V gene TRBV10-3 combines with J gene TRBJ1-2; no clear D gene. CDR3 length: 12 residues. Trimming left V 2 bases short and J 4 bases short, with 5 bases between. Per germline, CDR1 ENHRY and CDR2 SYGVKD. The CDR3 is CAISEGSYGYTF. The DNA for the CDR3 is TGTGCCATCAGTGAGGGGAGCTATGGCTACACCTTC.

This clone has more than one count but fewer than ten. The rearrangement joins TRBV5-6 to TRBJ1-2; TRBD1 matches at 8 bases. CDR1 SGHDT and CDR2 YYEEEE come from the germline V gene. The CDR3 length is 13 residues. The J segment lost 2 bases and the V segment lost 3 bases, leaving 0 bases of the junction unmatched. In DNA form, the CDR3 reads TGTGCCAGCAGCTGGACAGGGAACTATGGCTACACCTTC. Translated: CASSWTGNYGYTF.

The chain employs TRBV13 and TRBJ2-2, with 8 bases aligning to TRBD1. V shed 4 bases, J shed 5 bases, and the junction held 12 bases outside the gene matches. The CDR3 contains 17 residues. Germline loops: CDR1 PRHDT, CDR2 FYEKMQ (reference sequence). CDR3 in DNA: TGTGCCAGCAGCTCCCTCCGTGCGCGGACAGGGACCGGGGAGCTGTTTTTT. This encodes CASSSLRARTGTGELFF.

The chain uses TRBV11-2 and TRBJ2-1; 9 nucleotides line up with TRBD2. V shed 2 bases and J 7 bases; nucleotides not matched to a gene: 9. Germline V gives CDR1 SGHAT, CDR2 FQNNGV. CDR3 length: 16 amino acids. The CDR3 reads CASSLLLLAGNNEQFF. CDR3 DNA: TGTGCCAGCAGCTTACTCCTGCTAGCGGGAAATAATGAGCAGTTCTTC.

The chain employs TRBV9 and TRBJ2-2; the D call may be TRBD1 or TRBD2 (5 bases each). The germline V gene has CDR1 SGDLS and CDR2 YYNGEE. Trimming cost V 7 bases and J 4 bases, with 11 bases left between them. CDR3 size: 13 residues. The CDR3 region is CASEAGTTGELFF. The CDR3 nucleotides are TGTGCCAGCGAAGCCGGGACCACCGGGGAGCTGTTTTTT.

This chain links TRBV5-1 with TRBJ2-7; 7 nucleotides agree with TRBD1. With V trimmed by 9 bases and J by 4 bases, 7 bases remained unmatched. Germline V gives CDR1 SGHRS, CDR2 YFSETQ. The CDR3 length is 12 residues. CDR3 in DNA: TGCGCCATCAAGACAGGGCCGTACGAGCAGTACTTC. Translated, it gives CAIKTGPYEQYF.